This TCR beta chain was retrieved from a study of cytomegalovirus exposure and HLA in healthy donors. Findings of the study overall: Earlier findings revealed that most TCR beta V segments proved productive either about 87% or about 30% of the time.

On this clone: Its specificity is not known.

The PCR employed 60 Vbeta primers together with 13 Jbeta primers. Produced via immunoSEQ multiplex PCR; TCRdb's table is partial and in-frame only. The repertoire holds 90,000 to 120,000 clones, with roughly 82% as singletons. CDR1 is DFQATT and CDR2 is SNEGSKA in the germline V gene (reference sequence). The V and J ends lost 6 bases and 4 bases respectively, with 10 bases between them. The CDR3 runs to 11 residues. The sample taken for sequencing was PBMCs. The chain links TRBV20-1 to TRBJ2-7, with D perhaps TRBD1 (6 bases). The TCR originated in a man younger than 40 in good health and CMV-seropositive. The CDR3 coding sequence is TGCAGTGCCAGGGGAGCTTACGAGCAGTACTTC. Protein: CSARGAYEQYF.